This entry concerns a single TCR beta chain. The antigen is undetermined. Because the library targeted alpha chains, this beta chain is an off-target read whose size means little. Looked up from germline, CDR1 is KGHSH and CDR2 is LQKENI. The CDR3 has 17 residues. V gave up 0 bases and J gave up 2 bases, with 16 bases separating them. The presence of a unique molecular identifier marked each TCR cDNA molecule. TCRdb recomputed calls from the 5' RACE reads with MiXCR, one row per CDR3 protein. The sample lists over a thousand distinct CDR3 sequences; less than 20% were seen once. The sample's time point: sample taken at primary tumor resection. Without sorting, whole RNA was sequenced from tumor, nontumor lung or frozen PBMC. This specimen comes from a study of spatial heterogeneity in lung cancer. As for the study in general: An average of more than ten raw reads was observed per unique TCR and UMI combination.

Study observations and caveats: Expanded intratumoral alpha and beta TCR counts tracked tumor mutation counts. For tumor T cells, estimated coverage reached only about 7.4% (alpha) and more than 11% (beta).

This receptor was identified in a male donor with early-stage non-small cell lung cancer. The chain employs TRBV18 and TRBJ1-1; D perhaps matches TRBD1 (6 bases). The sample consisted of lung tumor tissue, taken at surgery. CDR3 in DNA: TGTGCCAGCTCACCACCGAGGAGGGGGGGTGAAAACACTGAAGCTTTCTTT. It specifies CASSPPRRGGENTEAFF.